This T cell receptor beta chain was profiled in a study of T-cell reconstitution after alpha-beta-depleted transplantation in children. The library targeted TCRbeta and was prepared with unique molecular identifiers. TCRdb reprocessed the PCR reads with MiXCR, giving one entry per CDR3 protein. The sample holds over 550,000 distinct CDR3 sequences, under 12% seen once. This clonotype has at least ten counts. From germline, CDR1 is DFQATT and CDR2 SNEGSKA (reference sequence). J was trimmed by 0 bases and V by 0 bases; bases with no gene match: 7. CDR3 length: 17 residues. This sample comprised PBMCs from the stem cell graft donor, obtained from the stem cell graft. The clonotype originates from a human donor who donated a stem cell graft to a child with acute myeloid leukemia. J is TRBJ2-3 and V is TRBV20-1; TRBD2 matches at 9 bases. CDR3 in DNA: TGCAGTGCTAGAGATCTGGCTAGCGGGACTAGCACAGATACGCAGTATTTT. This translates into CSARDLASGTSTDTQYF.